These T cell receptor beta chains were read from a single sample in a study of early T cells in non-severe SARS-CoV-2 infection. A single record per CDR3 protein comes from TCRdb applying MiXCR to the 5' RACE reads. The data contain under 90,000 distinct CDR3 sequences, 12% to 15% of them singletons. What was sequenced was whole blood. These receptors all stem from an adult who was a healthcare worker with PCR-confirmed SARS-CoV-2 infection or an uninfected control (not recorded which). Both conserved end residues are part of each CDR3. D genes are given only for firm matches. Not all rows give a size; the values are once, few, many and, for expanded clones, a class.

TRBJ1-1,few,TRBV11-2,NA,TGTGCCAGCAGCTTAGTCTTAGGGAACTACATGAACACTGAAGCTTTCTTT,CASSLVLGNYMNTEAFF
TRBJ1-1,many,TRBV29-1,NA,TGCAGCGTCACCCTCCGGTTAAGGTACACTGAAGCTTTCTTT,CSVTLRLRYTEAFF
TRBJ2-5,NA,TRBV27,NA,TGTGCCAGCTCCCGAGGAGAGACCCAGTACTTC,CASSRGETQYF
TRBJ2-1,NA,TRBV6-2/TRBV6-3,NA,TGTGCCAGCACCACCCCGACAGATTCCTACGAGCAGTTCTTC,CASTTPTDSYEQFF
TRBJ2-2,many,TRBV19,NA,TGTGCCAGTAACGGGGGTATCGGGGAGCTGTTTTTT,CASNGGIGELFF
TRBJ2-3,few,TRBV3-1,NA,TGTGCCAGCAGCCCTGGAGCTAGCGGCACAGATACGCAGTATTTT,CASSPGASGTDTQYF
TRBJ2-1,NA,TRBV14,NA,TGTGCCAGCAGCCAATTCGACGGTGATGAGCAGTTCTTC,CASSQFDGDEQFF
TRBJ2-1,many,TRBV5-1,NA,TGCGCCAGCAGCTTGGGAAGCAGGGACAATGAGCAGTTCTTC,CASSLGSRDNEQFF
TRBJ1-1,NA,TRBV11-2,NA,TGTGCCAGCAGCGTAGGGGGAGTGGGGAACACTGAAGCTTTCTTT,CASSVGGVGNTEAFF
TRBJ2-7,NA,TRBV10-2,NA,TGCGCCAGCAGCGGGAGCCGGGAGTACTTC,CASSGSREYF
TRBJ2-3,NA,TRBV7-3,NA,TGTGCCAGCAGCTTAGGTAACAGTGGAATCACAGATACGCAGTATTTT,CASSLGNSGITDTQYF
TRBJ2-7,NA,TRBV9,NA,TGTGCCAGCAGCCGGGGGGCCGAGCAGTACTTC,CASSRGAEQYF
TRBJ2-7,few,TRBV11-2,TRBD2,TGTGCCAGCAGCTTTGGACTAGCGGGGGGGTACGAGCAGTACTTC,CASSFGLAGGYEQYF
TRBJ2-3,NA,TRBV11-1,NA,TGTGCCAGCAGCCCAGAAGGATATACGCAGTATTTT,CASSPEGYTQYF
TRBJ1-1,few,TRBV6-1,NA,TGTGCCAGCAGGATCAACACTGAAGCTTTCTTT,CASRINTEAFF
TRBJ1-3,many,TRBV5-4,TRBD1,TGTGTCTGTAAACAGGGGGCCTCTGGAAACACCATATATTTT,CVCKQGASGNTIYF
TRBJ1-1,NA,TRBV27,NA,TGTGCCAGCAAGGTCGGGCGTAGCAACTCTGAAGCTTTCTTT,CASKVGRSNSEAFF
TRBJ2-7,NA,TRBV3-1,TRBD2,TGTGCCAGCAGCATCCTAGCGGGGGGGCCCTACGAGCAGTACTTC,CASSILAGGPYEQYF
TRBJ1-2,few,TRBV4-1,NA,TGCGCCAGCAGCCCCTACGTCGGGGTTAACTATGGCTACACCTTC,CASSPYVGVNYGYTF
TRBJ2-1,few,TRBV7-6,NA,TGTGCCAGCAGCTTAGCGGTCGGGGGGCGTCGGAATGAGCAGTTCTTC,CASSLAVGGRRNEQFF
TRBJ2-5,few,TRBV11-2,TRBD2,TGTGCCAGCAGCTTAGTAGAGCGGGGACAAGAGACCCAGTACTTC,CASSLVERGQETQYF
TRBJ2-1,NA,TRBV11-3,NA,TGTGCCAGCAGCTCGTTGGACAGAGGGGTCGACAATGAGCAGTTCTTC,CASSSLDRGVDNEQFF
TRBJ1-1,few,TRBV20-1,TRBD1,TGCAGTGCTAGAGTCGGGACAGGGAATGCAAACACTGAAGCTTTCTTT,CSARVGTGNANTEAFF
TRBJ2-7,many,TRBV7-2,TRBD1,TGTGCCAGCAGCTTGTCACAGGGGTTCCTCTACGAGCAGTACTTC,CASSLSQGFLYEQYF
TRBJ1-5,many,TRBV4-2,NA,TGTGCCAGCAGCCAAGGCGGTATCAATCAGCCCCAGCATTTT,CASSQGGINQPQHF
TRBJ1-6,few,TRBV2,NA,TGTGCCAGAGCGACGACAGGATCAAGCTCCTATAATTCACCCCTCCACTTT,CARATTGSSSYNSPLHF
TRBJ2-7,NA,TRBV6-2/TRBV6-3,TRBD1,TGTGCCGCGCTGGACAGGGGTCCCTACGAGCAGTACTTC,CAALDRGPYEQYF
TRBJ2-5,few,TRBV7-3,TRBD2,TGTGCCAGCAGCTTAGCTAGCGGGGAACAAGAGACCCAGTACTTC,CASSLASGEQETQYF
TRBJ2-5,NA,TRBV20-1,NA,TGCAGTGTACGTGCGGGGCGGCAAGAGACCCAGTACTTC,CSVRAGRQETQYF
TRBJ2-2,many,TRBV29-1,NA,TGCAGCGCTAACAGGGCCACCGGGGAGCTGTTTTTT,CSANRATGELFF
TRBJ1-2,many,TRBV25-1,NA,TGTGCCAGCAGTGAATCCCGGACAGTCTCTAACTATGGCTACACCTTC,CASSESRTVSNYGYTF
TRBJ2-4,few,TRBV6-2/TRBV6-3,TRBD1,TGTGCCAGCAGTAGAAGCGGGACAGGGAGTCCCAACATTCAGTACTTC,CASSRSGTGSPNIQYF
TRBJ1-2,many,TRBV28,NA,TGTGCCAGCATCCCAAACGGTTCTACCTATGGCTACACCTTC,CASIPNGSTYGYTF
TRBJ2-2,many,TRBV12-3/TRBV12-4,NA,TGTGCCAGCAGTTTGACGGATACTGGGGAGCTGTTTTTT,CASSLTDTGELFF
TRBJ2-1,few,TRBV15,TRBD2,TGTACCACCAGCAGACCAAGCGGGGGGGGCAGGGAGCAGTTCTTC,CTTSRPSGGGREQFF
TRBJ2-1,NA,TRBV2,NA,TGTGCCAGCAGTGAAGCGAGGGCTAGTCAACAAGATGAGCAGTTCTTC,CASSEARASQQDEQFF
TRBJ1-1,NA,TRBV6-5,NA,TGTGCCAGCAGTTACATGGTGAACACTGAAGCTTTCTTT,CASSYMVNTEAFF
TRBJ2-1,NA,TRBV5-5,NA,TGTGCCAGCAGCCGGACGGGGGTCTCCTACAATGAGCAGTTCTTC,CASSRTGVSYNEQFF
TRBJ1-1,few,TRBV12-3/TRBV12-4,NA,TGTGCCAGCAGTTCCAACCCTACAGGGACGAGCACTGAAGCTTTCTTT,CASSSNPTGTSTEAFF
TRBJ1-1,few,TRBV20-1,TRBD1,TGCAGTGCTAGAGATCGGACAGGGGGCTGGGAAGCTTTCTTT,CSARDRTGGWEAFF
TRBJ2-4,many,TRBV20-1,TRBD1,TGCAGTGCTCATGATTGGACAGGGGGTACCAACTTC,CSAHDWTGGTNF
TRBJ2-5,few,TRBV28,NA,TGTGCCAGCAGTTCCTCGTTGCAGCAGGGCCGAGAGACCCAGTACTTC,CASSSSLQQGRETQYF
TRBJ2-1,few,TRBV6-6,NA,TGTGCCAGCAGCCCCCCGGGAAGGGGGGTCTACAATGAGCAGTTCTTC,CASSPPGRGVYNEQFF
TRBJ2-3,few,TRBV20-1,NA,TGCAGTGCACAGCCGGGACACACAGATACGCAGTATTTT,CSAQPGHTDTQYF
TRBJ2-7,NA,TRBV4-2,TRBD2,TGTGCCAGCAGCCCGGGGAGGGGAGGGTACGAGCAGTACTTC,CASSPGRGGYEQYF
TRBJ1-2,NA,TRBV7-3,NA,TGTGCCAGCAGCTTAGATACAGGGAACTATGGCTACACCTTC,CASSLDTGNYGYTF
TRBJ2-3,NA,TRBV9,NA,TGTGCCAGCAGCGTAGGCGGGCTCAGCACAGATACGCTGTATTTT,CASSVGGLSTDTLYF
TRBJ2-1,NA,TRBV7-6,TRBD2,TGTGCCAGCAGCTTCGAGACTAGCACTTACAATGAGCAGTTCTTC,CASSFETSTYNEQFF
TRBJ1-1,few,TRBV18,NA,TGTGCCAGCTCACCACGGAGGAGGGGGAACACTGAAGCTTTCTTT,CASSPRRRGNTEAFF
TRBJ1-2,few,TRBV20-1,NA,TGCAGTGCTAGTCTGGGAGGGGGTGGCTACACCTTC,CSASLGGGGYTF
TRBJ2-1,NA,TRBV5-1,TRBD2,TGCGCCAGCAGCTTGGCAGCCGGGACTAGCGGACACAATGAGCAGTTCTTC,CASSLAAGTSGHNEQFF
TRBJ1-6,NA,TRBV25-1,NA,TGTGCCAGCAGACAAAGCGAGGGTTATTCACCCCTCCACTTT,CASRQSEGYSPLHF
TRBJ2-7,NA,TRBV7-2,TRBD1,TGTGCCAGCAGCTCTACCCTGGACAGGGGGCAGCACGAGCAGTACTTC,CASSSTLDRGQHEQYF